Below are 12 T cell receptor beta chains sequenced from a single sample in a study of blood T cell repertoires in COVID-19. Profiling relied on immunoSEQ multiplex PCR, and the TCRdb table lists in-frame clones only, not all of them. The sample holds over 85,000 clones, around nine tenths seen once. Specimen: peripheral blood. The receptors were gathered from a human donor with COVID-19, enrolled during active disease. The donor label of this sample is uncertain.

The J gene is TRBJ2-1, the V gene TRBV5-4; TRBD1 agrees at 11 bases. V shed 3 bases, J shed 5 bases, and the junction held 4 bases outside the gene matches. This CDR3 contains 15 residues. CDR1 is SGHNT and CDR2 is YYREEE in the germline V gene (reference sequence). CDR3 sequence (DNA): TGTGCCAGCAGCTCCGGGACAGGGGGGAACAATGAGCAGTTCTTC. Amino acid sequence: CASSSGTGGNNEQFF.

V and J are TRBV12-3 or TRBV12-4 and TRBJ2-7; possible D gene TRBD2, 5 bases. CDR3 length: 12 residues. Trimming cost V 6 bases and J 3 bases, with 9 bases left between them. CDR3 region: CASSLEGYEQYF. CDR3 sequence (DNA): TGTGCCAGCAGCCTAGAGGGCTACGAGCAGTACTTC.

As concerns this clone: The junction and the germline gene differ at one end; a read error may be behind it. This chain connects TRBV7-7 to TRBJ2-5, with D possibly being TRBD1 (6 bases). CDR3 length: 13 residues. Germline V lookup: CDR1 SSHAT, CDR2 FNYEAQ (reference sequence). The CDR3 DNA reads TGTGCTAGCAGCGTTGGACAGCAAGAGACCCAGTACTTC. Protein product: CASSVGQQETQYF.

The DNA of the CDR3 is TGTGCCAGCAGCTTACCGGGACAGCAGAACACTGAAGCTTTCTTT. It translates to CASSLPGQQNTEAFF. The chain uses TRBV21-1 and TRBJ1-1; the D call TRBD1 from the table was never checked on the DNA. TRBV21-1 is noted as a pseudogene. There are 15 residues in the CDR3.

The chain carries TRBV19 and TRBJ1-2; TRBD1 is a possible D gene (6 bases). Germline CDR1 is LNHDA and CDR2 is SQIVND (reference sequence). The CDR3 is made up of 13 amino acids. V was pared by 6 bases and J by 7 bases, with 15 bases between. CDR3 protein: CASRDRGGSGYTF. The CDR3 DNA reads as TGTGCCAGTAGAGATCGGGGGGGCAGTGGCTACACCTTC.

The chain links TRBV29-1 to TRBJ1-3; D is ambiguous. V shed 3 bases and J shed 4 bases, with 10 bases lying between them. CDR3 length: 13 amino acids. Germline-derived CDR1 and CDR2 are SQVTM and ANQGSEA. The DNA for the CDR3 is TGCAGCGTTGACGAGGCGGCCGGAAACACCATATATTTT. Its translation is CSVDEAAGNTIYF.

This chain links TRBV9 with TRBJ1-1, with 10 bases identical to TRBD1. Germline V CDR1 and CDR2: SGDLS, YYNGEE. This CDR3 is built from 17 residues. Unmatched junction bases numbered 10, after V lost 0 bases and J lost 5 bases. Here the CDR3 DNA reads TGTGCCAGCAGCGTAGCGGCGGGACAGGGGAGCAGGACTGAAGCTTTCTTT. Translated, it gives CASSVAAGQGSRTEAFF.

The chain is built from TRBV18 and TRBJ2-5; 7 nucleotides agree with TRBD1. V shed 5 bases and J 2 bases; nucleotides not matched to a gene: 5. The V gene's germline CDR1 is KGHSH and CDR2 LQKENI. The CDR3 consists of 14 residues. In DNA, the CDR3 is TGTGCCAGCTCAGTCGGGACAGTTCAAGAGACCCAGTACTTC. Translated, it gives CASSVGTVQETQYF.

The chain recombines TRBV6-5 with TRBJ2-5, with 12 bases that match TRBD2. Trimming took 6 bases from V and 1 from J; bases not matched to a gene: 3. This CDR3 is built from 15 residues. The germline V gene has CDR1 MNHEY and CDR2 SVGAGI. The CDR3 is CASRLLAGGQETQYF. CDR3 nucleotides: TGTGCCAGCAGATTACTAGCGGGGGGCCAAGAGACCCAGTACTTC.

The J gene is TRBJ2-7, the V gene TRBV11-2, with D possibly matching TRBD2 (6 bases). Germline V gene lookup returns CDR1 SGHAT and CDR2 FQNNGV. The CDR3 extends over 13 amino acids. Between the trimmed V and J ends, which lost 7 bases and 4 bases, there was a span of 14 bases. The CDR3 DNA follows: TGTGCCAGCATGGGACTTAAGGGGTACGAGCAGTACTTC. Translating it yields CASMGLKGYEQYF. Supplemented by reference TRBV11-2 and TRBJ2-7, the full variable domain reads EAGVAQSPRYKIIEKRQSVAFWCNPISGHATLYWYQQILGQGPKLLIQFQNNGVVDDSQLPKDRFSAERLKGVDSTLKIQPAKLEDSAVYLCASMGLKGYEQYFGPGTRLTVT.

CDR3 amino acids: CASSFLPTGGRTDTQYF. DNA for the CDR3: TGCGCCAGCAGCTTTCTGCCCACAGGGGGCAGAACAGATACGCAGTATTTT. The chain employs TRBV5-1 and TRBJ2-3; 9 nucleotides align to TRBD1. In germline, CDR1 is SGHRS, CDR2 YFSETQ. The CDR3 consists of 17 residues. Trimming at V came to 2 bases and at J to 3 bases, leaving 10 bases not matched to a gene.

The CDR3: CASSQTWTGETEAFF. The CDR3 DNA is TGTGCCAGCAGTCAGACCTGGACAGGGGAGACTGAAGCTTTCTTT. This chain links TRBV6-5 with TRBJ1-1; 9 bases are shared with TRBD1. The CDR3 sequence is 15 residues long. Trimming removed 5 bases from V and 5 bases from J; junction bases left unmatched: 9. Germline V gene sequence: CDR1 MNHEY, CDR2 SVGAGI.